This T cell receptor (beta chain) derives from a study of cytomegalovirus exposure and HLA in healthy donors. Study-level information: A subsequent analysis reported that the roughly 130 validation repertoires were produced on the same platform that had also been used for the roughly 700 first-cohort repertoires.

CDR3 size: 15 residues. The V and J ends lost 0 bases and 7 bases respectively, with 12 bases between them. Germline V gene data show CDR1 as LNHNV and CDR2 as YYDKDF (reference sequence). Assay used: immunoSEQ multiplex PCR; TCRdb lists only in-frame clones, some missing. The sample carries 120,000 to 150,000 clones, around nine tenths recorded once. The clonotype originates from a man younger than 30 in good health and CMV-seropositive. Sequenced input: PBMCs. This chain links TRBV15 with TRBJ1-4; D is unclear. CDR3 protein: CATSRDPQAGEKLFF. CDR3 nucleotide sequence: TGTGCCACCAGCAGAGATCCTCAGGCGGGTGAAAAACTGTTTTTT.